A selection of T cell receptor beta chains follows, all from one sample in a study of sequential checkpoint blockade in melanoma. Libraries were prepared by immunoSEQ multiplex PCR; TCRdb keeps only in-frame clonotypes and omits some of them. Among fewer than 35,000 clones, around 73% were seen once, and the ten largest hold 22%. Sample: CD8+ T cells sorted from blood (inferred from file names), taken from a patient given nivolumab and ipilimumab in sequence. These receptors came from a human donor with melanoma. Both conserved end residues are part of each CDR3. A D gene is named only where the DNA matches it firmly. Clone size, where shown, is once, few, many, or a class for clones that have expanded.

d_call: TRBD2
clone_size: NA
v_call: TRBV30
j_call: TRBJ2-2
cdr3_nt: TGTGCCTGGAGTACACCGGGACTAGCGGGAGTAGCCGGGGAGCTGTTTTTT
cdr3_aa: CAWSTPGLAGVAGELFF

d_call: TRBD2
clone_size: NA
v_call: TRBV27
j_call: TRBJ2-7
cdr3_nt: TGTGCCAGCAGTTTCTCCGGGACTAGCGGGGGACCTACCTACGAGCAGTACTTC
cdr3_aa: CASSFSGTSGGPTYEQYF

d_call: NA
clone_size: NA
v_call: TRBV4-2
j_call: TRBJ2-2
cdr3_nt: TGTGCCAGCAGCCAACAGCGGGACACCGGGGAGCTGTTTTTT
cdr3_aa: CASSQQRDTGELFF

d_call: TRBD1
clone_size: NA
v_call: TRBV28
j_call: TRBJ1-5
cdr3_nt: TGTGCCAGCAGTTACAGGGGTATAGGTCAGCCCCAGCATTTT
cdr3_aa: CASSYRGIGQPQHF

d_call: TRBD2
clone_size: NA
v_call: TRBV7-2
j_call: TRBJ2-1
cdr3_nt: TGTGCCAGCAGCCTAGATCCGGGACTAGCGGACAATGAGCAGTTCTTC
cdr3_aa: CASSLDPGLADNEQFF

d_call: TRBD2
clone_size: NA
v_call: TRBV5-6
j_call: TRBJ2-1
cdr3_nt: TGTGCCAGCAGCTTCAGCGGGGGGATGAACAATGAGCAGTTCTTC
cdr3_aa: CASSFSGGMNNEQFF

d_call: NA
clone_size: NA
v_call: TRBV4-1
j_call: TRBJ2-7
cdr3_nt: TGCGCCAGCAGCCAAGATGGGAAGGCGGGCTCCTACGAGCAGTACTTC
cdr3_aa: CASSQDGKAGSYEQYF

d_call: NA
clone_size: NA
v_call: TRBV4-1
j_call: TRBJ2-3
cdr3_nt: TGCGCCAGCAGCCAAGCCGGACGGGGGAGCACAGATACGCAGTATTTT
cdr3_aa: CASSQAGRGSTDTQYF

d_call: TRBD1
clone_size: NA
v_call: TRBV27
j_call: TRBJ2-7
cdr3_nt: TGTGCCAGCAGTGCGCCTTTACAGGGGCGCGGCGAGCAGTACTTC
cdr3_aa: CASSAPLQGRGEQYF

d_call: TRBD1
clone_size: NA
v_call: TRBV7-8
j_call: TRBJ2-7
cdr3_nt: TGTGCCAGCAGCTTCGCCCCTCGGGGACAGACCTACGAGCAGTACTTC
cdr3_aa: CASSFAPRGQTYEQYF

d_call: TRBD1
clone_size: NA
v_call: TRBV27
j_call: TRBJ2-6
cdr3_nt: TGTGCCAGCAGTTTATGGGGGACAGGGGTCTCTGGGGCCAACGTCCTGACTTTC
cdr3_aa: CASSLWGTGVSGANVLTF

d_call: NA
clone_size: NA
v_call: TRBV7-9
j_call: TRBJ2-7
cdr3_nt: TGTGCCAGCAGTAGACAGTCCTACGAGCAGTACTTC
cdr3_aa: CASSRQSYEQYF

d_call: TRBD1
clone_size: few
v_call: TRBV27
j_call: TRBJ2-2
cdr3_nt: TGTGCCAGCAGTTCCGGGACAGGGGTCACCGGGGAGCTGTTTTTT
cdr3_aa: CASSSGTGVTGELFF

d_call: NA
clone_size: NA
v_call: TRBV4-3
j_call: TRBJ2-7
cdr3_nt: TGCGCCAGCAGCCAAGACTCAGGGGTTGCCTACGAGCAGTACTTC
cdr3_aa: CASSQDSGVAYEQYF

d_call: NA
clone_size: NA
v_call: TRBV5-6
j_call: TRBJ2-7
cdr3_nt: TGTGCCAGCAGCGGCGGACAGTACGGATCCTACGAGCAGTACTTC
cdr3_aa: CASSGGQYGSYEQYF

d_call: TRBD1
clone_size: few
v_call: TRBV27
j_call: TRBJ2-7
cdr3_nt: TGTGCCAGCAGTCCGACCGCCCCCACAGGGGGCGAGCAGTACTTC
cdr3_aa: CASSPTAPTGGEQYF

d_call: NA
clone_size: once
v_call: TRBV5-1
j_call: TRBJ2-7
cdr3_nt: TGCGCCAGCAGCTTGGATGGTCGAGAAGGAGCCTACGAGCAGTACTTC
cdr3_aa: CASSLDGREGAYEQYF

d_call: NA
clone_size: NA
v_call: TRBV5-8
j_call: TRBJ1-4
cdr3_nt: TGTGCCAGCAGCTCCCAATCAACTAATGAAAAACTGTTTTTT
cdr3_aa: CASSSQSTNEKLFF

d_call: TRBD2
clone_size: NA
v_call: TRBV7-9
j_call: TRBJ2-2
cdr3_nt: TGTGCCAGCAGGCGGGGGGGGAACACCGGGGAGCTGTTTTTT
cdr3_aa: CASRRGGNTGELFF

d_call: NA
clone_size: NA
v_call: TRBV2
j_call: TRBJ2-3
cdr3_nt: TGTGCCAGCAGTGAACCCCTAGATACGCAGTATTTT
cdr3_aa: CASSEPLDTQYF

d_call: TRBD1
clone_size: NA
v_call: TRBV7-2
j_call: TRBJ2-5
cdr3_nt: TGTGCCAGCAGCTTAAACCACAGGGGGGAAGAGACCCAGTACTTC
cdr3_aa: CASSLNHRGEETQYF

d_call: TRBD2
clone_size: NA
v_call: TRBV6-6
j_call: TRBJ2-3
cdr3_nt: TGTGCCAGCAGCCCCCTAATAGCGGGAGGTATAGATACGCAGTATTTT
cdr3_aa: CASSPLIAGGIDTQYF

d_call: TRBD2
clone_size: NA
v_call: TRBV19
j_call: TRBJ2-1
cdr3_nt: TGTGCCAGTAGTATGGGCGGGGGGGCCTACAATGAGCAGTTCTTC
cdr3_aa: CASSMGGGAYNEQFF

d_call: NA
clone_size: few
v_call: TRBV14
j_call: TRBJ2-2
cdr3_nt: TGTGCCAGCAGCCAAGAGAGGCCTGACTACGCGGCAAACACCGGGGAGCTGTTTTTT
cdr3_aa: CASSQERPDYAANTGELFF

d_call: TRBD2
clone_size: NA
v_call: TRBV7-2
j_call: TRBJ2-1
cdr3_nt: TGTGCCAGCAGCTGGGGACTAGCGGGGAATTATGAGCAGTTCTTC
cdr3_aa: CASSWGLAGNYEQFF

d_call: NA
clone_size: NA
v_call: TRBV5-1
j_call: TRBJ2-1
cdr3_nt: TGCGCCAGCAGCACGGGCGGGACCTCCTACAATGAGCAGTTCTTC
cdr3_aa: CASSTGGTSYNEQFF

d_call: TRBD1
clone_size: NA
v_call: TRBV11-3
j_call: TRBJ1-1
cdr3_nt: TGTGCCAGCAGCGGCCGGGACAGGGCACAAACTGAAGCTTTCTTT
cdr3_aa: CASSGRDRAQTEAFF

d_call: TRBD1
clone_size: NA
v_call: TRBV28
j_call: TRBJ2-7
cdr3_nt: TGTGCCAGCGGACCGGGACAGATGTCCTACGAGCAGTACTTC
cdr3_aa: CASGPGQMSYEQYF

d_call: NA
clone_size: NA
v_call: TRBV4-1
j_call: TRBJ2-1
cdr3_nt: TGCGCCAGCAGCCAAGGTACGGGAATGGTCTACAATGAGCAGTTCTTC
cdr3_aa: CASSQGTGMVYNEQFF

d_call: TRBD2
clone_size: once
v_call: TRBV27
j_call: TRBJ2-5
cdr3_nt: TGTGCCAGCAGTTTTGGACTAGCGGGAGCAATCCAGTACTTC
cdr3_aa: CASSFGLAGAIQYF